This T cell receptor beta chain was captured by sequencing in a study of blood T cell repertoires in COVID-19. Overall study context: The United States, Italy and Spain supplied acute and convalescent COVID-19 samples. T cells, B-cell-depleted T cells, or PBMCs supplied cDNA or gDNA.

This clone was seen a single time. The protocol was immunoSEQ multiplex PCR, while the TCRdb copy is restricted to in-frame clones and leaves out a portion. The repertoire includes roughly 70,000 clones, roughly 89% of them detected once, and under 10% sits in the top ten. The sequenced material came from peripheral blood. The TCR was taken from a man older than 75 with acute or convalescent COVID-19.

The DNA for the CDR3 is TGTGCCAGCAGCTTTGCCGGGACTAGCGATTCGGAGACCCAGTACTTC. Protein product: CASSFAGTSDSETQYF. V gene TRBV3-1 (or the pseudogene TRBV3-2) combines with J gene TRBJ2-5, with 10 bases aligning to TRBD2. Losses at the gene ends were 5 bases for V and 5 bases for J; bases not matched to a gene: 11. The CDR3 has 16 residues. Germline V lookup: CDR1 LGHDT, CDR2 YNNKEL (reference sequence).